The TCR beta chain under discussion was sequenced for a study of T cell changes during pregnancy in multiple sclerosis. With 0 bases clipped from V and 0 bases from J, the junction kept 3 bases outside the gene matches. Germline V gene sequence: CDR1 SGHRS, CDR2 YFSETQ. CDR3 length equals 16 residues. Sequencing was performed with immunoSEQ multiplex PCR; in TCRdb, only in-frame clones are kept and a portion is missing. The data contain some 63,000 clones, about 91% of them seen just once; the ten biggest clones take up just over 0.85%. Sequencing used peripheral blood, obtained before pregnancy. The chain carries TRBV5-1 and TRBJ2-3; 8 bases agree with TRBD2. The clonotype was recovered from a female donor with multiple sclerosis, enrolled in a pregnancy study. CDR3 sequence (DNA): TGCGCCAGCAGCTTGGGGACTAGCCCAAGCACAGATACGCAGTATTTT. Its translation: CASSLGTSPSTDTQYF.